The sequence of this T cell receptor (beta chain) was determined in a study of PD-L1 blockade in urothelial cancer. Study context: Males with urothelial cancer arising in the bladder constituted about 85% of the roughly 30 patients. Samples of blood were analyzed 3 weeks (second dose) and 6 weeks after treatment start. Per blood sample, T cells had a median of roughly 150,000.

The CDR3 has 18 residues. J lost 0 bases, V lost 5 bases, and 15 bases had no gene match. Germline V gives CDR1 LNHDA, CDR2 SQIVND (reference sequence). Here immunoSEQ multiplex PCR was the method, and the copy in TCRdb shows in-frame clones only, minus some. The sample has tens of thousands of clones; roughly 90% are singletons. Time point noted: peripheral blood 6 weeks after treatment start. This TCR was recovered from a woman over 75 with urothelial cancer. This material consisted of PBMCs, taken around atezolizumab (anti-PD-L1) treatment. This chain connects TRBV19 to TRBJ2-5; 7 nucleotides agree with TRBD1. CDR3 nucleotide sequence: TGTGCCAGTAGTGCCTGGGACAGCCCGGGGACGAACCAAGAGACCCAGTACTTC. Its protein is CASSAWDSPGTNQETQYF.